This TCR beta chain was profiled in a study of blood T cell repertoires in COVID-19. Study-wide background: Sites in the United States, Italy and Spain provided acute and convalescent COVID-19 samples. From T cells, B-cell-depleted T cells, or PBMCs came the material, which was cDNA or gDNA.

Per the original data handling: Scientists estimated how many nucleated cells there were by amplifying reference gene primers. TCRdb's table, derived via immunoSEQ multiplex PCR, lists solely in-frame clones and lacks some. V and J calls and clone size are copied from that table; D and trimming were computed from the DNA. In the table there are 150,000 to 200,000 clones, roughly 87% of which are singletons. Looked up from germline, CDR1 is MDHEN and CDR2 is SYDVKM. Trimming took 4 bases from V and 9 from J; bases not matched to a gene: 10. The CDR3 runs to 14 residues. It was during active infection that Seattle patients were enrolled and then longitudinally followed.

This TCR was recovered from an older woman with COVID-19, enrolled during active disease. The J gene is TRBJ2-7, the V gene TRBV28, with 9 bases identical to TRBD1. Sequencing was performed on peripheral blood. The CDR3 spells CASSSGTGLVAQYF. The CDR3 DNA sequence: TGTGCCAGCAGTTCCGGGACAGGGCTCGTGGCGCAGTACTTC. Together with reference TRBV28 and TRBJ2-7, the CDR3 gives the full variable domain: DVKVTQSSRYLVKRTGEKVFLECVQDMDHENMFWYRQDPGLGLRLIYFSYDVKMKEKGDIPEGYSVSREKKERFSLILESASTNQTSMYLCASSSGTGLVAQYFGPGTRLTVT.